The next 3 T cell receptor beta chains were all read from a single sample in a study of a mutant IDH1 vaccine in newly diagnosed glioma. The time point denotes: week 11, during vaccination. One vaccine dose held 300 ug of mutant IDH1 20-mer peptide and came with topical imiquimod. No antigen has been identified for these receptors. Repertoires were generated with immunoSEQ multiplex PCR, while TCRdb's copy carries only in-frame clones and drops some. Of about 61,000 clones listed, roughly 80% were seen once; the top ten hold more than 5.5%. The sequenced sample was PBMCs, obtained from a glioma patient whose treatment included an IDH1 peptide vaccine. The receptors stem from a man in his fifties with glioma.

This rearrangement joins TRBV7-2 to TRBJ2-1; D is unresolved. CDR3 length: 17 residues. The germline gives CDR1 SGHTA, CDR2 FQGNSA. V was shortened by 1 base and J by 0 bases, with 13 bases between the two germline ends. CDR3 nucleotide sequence: TGTGCCAGCAGCTTAGGTCGTAGCTTTAGCTCCTACAATGAGCAGTTCTTC. Amino acids: CASSLGRSFSSYNEQFF.

The V gene is TRBV6-4, the J gene TRBJ1-6, with unresolved D. Trimming stripped 11 bases from V and 2 bases from J, with 10 bases between. Per the germline V gene, CDR1 is MRHNA and CDR2 is SNTAGT. This CDR3 has 13 residues. Here the CDR3 DNA reads TGTGCCCTAGTGAGAACCTATAATTCACCCCTCCACTTT. Encoded protein: CALVRTYNSPLHF.

The rearrangement links TRBV5-4 to TRBJ1-4; D gene uncertain. The CDR3 runs 15 residues. V lost 4 bases to trimming and J lost 0 bases, with 10 bases between them. CDR1 is SGHNT, CDR2 YYREEE, per germline (reference sequence). CDR3 sequence reads: CASSAYPTTNEKLFF. CDR3 DNA sequence: TGTGCCAGCAGCGCCTACCCTACAACTAATGAAAAACTGTTTTTT.